A selection of T cell receptor beta chains follows, all from one sample in a study of cytomegalovirus exposure and HLA in healthy donors. TCRdb's table, derived via immunoSEQ multiplex PCR, lists solely in-frame clones and lacks some. The sample holds some 170,000 clones, around three quarters seen once. The specimen was PBMCs. The receptors were gathered from a woman in her thirties or forties in good health and CMV-seronegative. Both conserved end residues are trimmed from each CDR3. D genes are given only for firm matches.

d_gene: -; j_gene: TRBJ1-2; v_gene: TRBV2; CDR3aa: ASSVGPGLNYGYT
d_gene: -; j_gene: TRBJ2-3; v_gene: TRBV5-1; CDR3aa: ASSLAVTDTQY
d_gene: -; j_gene: TRBJ1-2; v_gene: TRBV5-1; CDR3aa: ASSSAGGAKGYT
d_gene: -; j_gene: TRBJ2-5; v_gene: TRBV4-2; CDR3aa: ASSQEGSGFQETQY
d_gene: TRBD1; j_gene: TRBJ1-4; v_gene: TRBV5-1; CDR3aa: ASSFSQQGGTTNEKLF
d_gene: -; j_gene: TRBJ1-5; v_gene: TRBV6-1; CDR3aa: ASTPPGLHSQPQH
d_gene: -; j_gene: TRBJ1-1; v_gene: TRBV7-9; CDR3aa: ASSPQINTEAF
d_gene: TRBD2; j_gene: TRBJ2-5; v_gene: TRBV2; CDR3aa: ASSDLAGGETQY
d_gene: -; j_gene: TRBJ1-2; v_gene: TRBV28; CDR3aa: ASSFSDGYT
d_gene: -; j_gene: TRBJ2-1; v_gene: TRBV7-3; CDR3aa: ASSAGRGNNEQF
d_gene: TRBD1; j_gene: TRBJ2-7; v_gene: TRBV6-1; CDR3aa: ASSGGTASSYEQY
d_gene: TRBD2; j_gene: TRBJ2-1; v_gene: TRBV5-1; CDR3aa: ASSLTREGLHEQF
d_gene: TRBD2; j_gene: TRBJ2-2; v_gene: TRBV10-3; CDR3aa: AIKGLTSGNTGELF
d_gene: -; j_gene: TRBJ1-1; v_gene: TRBV5-1; CDR3aa: ASSLGGGENTEAF
d_gene: TRBD2; j_gene: TRBJ2-1; v_gene: TRBV30; CDR3aa: AWSVRTGAGNEQF
d_gene: -; j_gene: TRBJ2-6; v_gene: TRBV9; CDR3aa: ASSVALGVGANVLT
d_gene: -; j_gene: TRBJ1-1; v_gene: TRBV6-5; CDR3aa: ASSSTGTKAF
d_gene: TRBD2; j_gene: TRBJ2-1; v_gene: TRBV4-1; CDR3aa: ASSQDKASGYNEQF
d_gene: -; j_gene: TRBJ2-1; v_gene: TRBV25-1; CDR3aa: ASRGGNEQF
d_gene: -; j_gene: TRBJ2-7; v_gene: TRBV19; CDR3aa: ASSGPGFYEQY
d_gene: -; j_gene: TRBJ1-2; v_gene: TRBV7-9; CDR3aa: ASSFQGGGYT
d_gene: -; j_gene: TRBJ2-2; v_gene: TRBV15; CDR3aa: ATRSGLSLGGELF
d_gene: -; j_gene: TRBJ2-2; v_gene: TRBV7-8; CDR3aa: ASGKETVPGELF
d_gene: -; j_gene: TRBJ1-1; v_gene: TRBV18; CDR3aa: ASSPFGGKNTEAF
d_gene: -; j_gene: TRBJ1-5; v_gene: TRBV15; CDR3aa: ATSRERNQPQH
d_gene: -; j_gene: TRBJ1-5; v_gene: TRBV2; CDR3aa: ASSAVGRNQPQH
d_gene: TRBD2; j_gene: TRBJ2-7; v_gene: TRBV5-1; CDR3aa: ASSLGLATYEQY
d_gene: TRBD2; j_gene: -; v_gene: TRBV2; CDR3aa: ATRGDYFYEQY
d_gene: TRBD1; j_gene: TRBJ1-1; v_gene: TRBV9; CDR3aa: ASSATTGGGEAF